This T cell receptor (beta chain) was profiled in a study of T cell clones after liver transplantation. Repertoires were generated with immunoSEQ multiplex PCR, while TCRdb's copy carries only in-frame clones and drops some. The top ten hold 2.5% to 3.5% of the sample, which has 75,000 to 95,000 clones, approximately 82% seen once. Trimming stripped 8 bases from V and 0 bases from J, with 19 bases between. CDR3 length equals 16 residues. Germline-derived CDR1 and CDR2 are MDHEN and SYDVKM. This clone was seen a handful of times. The TCR sequence derives from a human patient who received a liver transplant. Some T cells here may be from the graft donor. The material sequenced was CD4+ T cells from blood, taken at the 22-month timepoint. The chain couples TRBV28 to TRBJ1-1; tentative D call: TRBD1 (6 bases). CDR3 amino acids: CASPPGRGAMNTEAFF. In DNA form, the CDR3 reads TGTGCCAGCCCACCCGGGAGGGGGGCCATGAACACTGAAGCTTTCTTT.